This entry lists 15 T cell receptor beta chains sequenced from one sample in a study of blood T cell repertoires in COVID-19. TCRdb's copy holds only in-frame clones and misses some; the assay was immunoSEQ multiplex PCR. In the table there are a few hundred thousand clones, less than 90% of which are singletons. The specimen was PBMCs or T cells enriched from blood (not recorded which). The receptors here all came from a woman in her forties or fifties who had recovered from COVID-19.

The genes are TRBV3-1 (or the pseudogene TRBV3-2) and TRBJ1-2; perhaps TRBD1 as D (5 bases). CDR1 and CDR2 from the germline V gene are LGHDT and YNNKEL (reference sequence). V was trimmed by 1 base and J by 6 bases, leaving 21 bases between them. The CDR3 contains 17 residues. The CDR3 here is CASSQVVLRTDTNGYTF. In DNA, the CDR3 is TGTGCCAGCAGCCAAGTGGTGTTGAGGACGGACACTAATGGCTACACCTTC.

J is TRBJ2-7 and V is TRBV5-1, with TRBD1 as a possible D gene (6 bases). Germline CDR1 reads SGHRS; CDR2 reads YFSETQ. Trimming cost V 2 bases and J 4 bases, with 13 bases left between them. CDR3 length: 14 amino acids. The CDR3 DNA reads TGCGCCAGCAGCTTATCAGGGGAACCGTACGAGCAGTACTTC. Translation gives CASSLSGEPYEQYF.

This rearrangement joins TRBV6-2 or TRBV6-3 to TRBJ1-6, with 10 nucleotides matching TRBD1. The ends lost 2 bases at V and 15 bases at J; junction bases unmatched: 16. The CDR3 length is 17 residues. The germline V gene encodes CDR1 MNHEY and CDR2 SVGEGT. The CDR3 is CASSYRSTGGLLTVLHF. The CDR3 nucleotides are TGTGCCAGCAGTTACCGATCGACAGGGGGCTTATTAACAGTCCTCCACTTT.

CDR3 sequence reads: CASSLAGGGNTIYF. CDR3 nucleotide sequence: TGTGCCAGCAGCTTGGCCGGCGGTGGAAACACCATATATTTT. This rearrangement joins TRBV5-4 to TRBJ1-3; D gene uncertain. Germline loops: CDR1 SGHNT, CDR2 YYREEE (reference sequence). The V end was cut by 0 bases, the J end by 3 bases, with 7 bases between. The CDR3 length is 14 residues.

The V gene is TRBV27, the J gene TRBJ1-1; D call uncertain. CDR3 length: 15 amino acids. The V gene lost 2 bases and the J gene lost 4 bases, with 14 bases spanning the gap. Germline CDR1 reads MNHEY; CDR2 reads SMNVEV (reference sequence). The CDR3 DNA is TGTGCCAGCAGTTTACAGGCAGACATCCGCACTGAAGCTTTCTTT. It is translated as CASSLQADIRTEAFF.

The gene calls are TRBV7-2 and TRBJ2-2, with D tentatively TRBD2 (5 bases). Trimming removed 3 bases from V and 4 bases from J, with 18 bases in between. Germline V CDR1 and CDR2: SGHTA, FQGNSA. The CDR3 is made up of 17 amino acids. CDR3 sequence (DNA): TGTGCCAGCAGCTTCGTCGGTAGACCTGGAGGCACCGGGGAGCTGTTTTTT. Translated, it gives CASSFVGRPGGTGELFF.

The chain combines TRBV28 with TRBJ1-4; D remains ambiguous. The CDR3 is 15 amino acids. In germline, CDR1 is MDHEN, CDR2 SYDVKM. The ends were cut back, 3 bases at V and 0 bases at J, with 8 bases in the middle. CDR3 in amino acids: CASSFIGATNEKLFF. In DNA form, the CDR3 reads TGTGCCAGCAGTTTTATCGGAGCAACTAATGAAAAACTGTTTTTT.

The chain joins TRBV3-1 (or the pseudogene TRBV3-2) to TRBJ2-1; no definite D call. Trimming shortened V by 4 bases and J by 9 bases, and 16 bases separated the two germline ends. The germline gives CDR1 LGHDT, CDR2 YNNKEL (reference sequence). The CDR3 is 14 amino acids. In nucleotides, the CDR3 is TGTGCCAGCAGCCCCCGAGGAAGCAGCTTTGAGCAGTTCTTC. Translating it yields CASSPRGSSFEQFF.

The chain has TRBV13 and TRBJ2-3, with TRBD2 identical over 11 bases. V lost 1 base and J lost 6; bases outside the gene matches: 3. The CDR3 spans 15 residues. CDR1 is PRHDT, CDR2 FYEKMQ, per germline (reference sequence). CDR3 protein: CASSLEASGRDTQYF. The CDR3 region has the DNA TGTGCCAGCAGCTTAGAGGCTAGCGGGAGGGATACGCAGTATTTT.

The CDR3 loop reads CASSLGVGQGLPQHF. CDR3 nucleotides: TGCGCCAGCAGCTTGGGGGTGGGACAGGGTCTGCCCCAGCATTTT. The rearrangement uses TRBV5-1 and TRBJ1-5; 9 nucleotides agree with TRBD1. The germline CDR1 and CDR2 sequences are SGHRS and YFSETQ. The CDR3 length is 15 residues. Trimming removed 0 bases from V and 9 bases from J; junction bases left unmatched: 7.

J is TRBJ1-6 and V is TRBV27; 7 bases align to TRBD1. J was trimmed by 5 bases and V by 5 bases; bases with no gene match: 6. Germline values: CDR1 MNHEY, CDR2 SMNVEV (reference sequence). The length of the CDR3 is 15 residues. CDR3 sequence: CASSPSGTDNSPLHF. The CDR3 nucleotides are TGTGCCAGCAGTCCCTCCGGGACAGATAATTCACCCCTCCACTTT.

The chain combines TRBV21-1 with TRBJ2-2; the listed D gene, TRBD1, was not tested against the DNA. TRBV21-1 is a documented pseudogene. The CDR3 spans 16 residues. Here the CDR3 reads CASSTHLDSLTGELFF. The CDR3 bases are TGTGCCAGCAGCACCCACTTGGACAGTTTAACCGGGGAGCTGTTTTTT.

The gene calls are TRBV20-1 and TRBJ2-5; 9 bases align to TRBD1. The J segment lost 7 bases and the V segment lost 6 bases, leaving 3 bases of the junction unmatched. The germline CDR1 and CDR2 sequences are DFQATT and SNEGSKA (reference sequence). This CDR3 is built from 11 residues. In nucleotides, the CDR3 is TGCAGTGCCGGGACAGGGCCGACCCAGTACTTC. Amino acids: CSAGTGPTQYF.

The chain combines TRBV19 with TRBJ2-2; TRBD2 matches 7 bases. V trimming: 5 bases; J trimming: 0 bases; junction bases outside the gene matches: 0. This CDR3 comprises 14 residues. Germline assignment: CDR1 LNHDA and CDR2 SQIVND (reference sequence). The CDR3 is CASSGLANTGELFF. Written as DNA, the CDR3 is TGTGCCAGTAGTGGACTAGCGAACACCGGGGAGCTGTTTTTT.

The chain has TRBV7-2 and TRBJ2-7; 8 nucleotides align to TRBD2. From germline, CDR1 is SGHTA and CDR2 FQGNSA. Trimming removed 1 base from V and 5 bases from J; junction bases left unmatched: 4. The CDR3 runs 14 residues. The CDR3: CASSLVGGGNEQYF. DNA for the CDR3: TGTGCCAGCAGCTTAGTTGGCGGGGGGAACGAGCAGTACTTC.